The clone carrying this TCR beta chain is termed medium-sized (0.01 to 0.1%). Its antigen is unidentified. Treatment of any kind had been given to no patient before thyroid surgery. This entry is derived from a study of metastatic and nonmetastatic thyroid tumors. Overall study context: A comparison of repertoires was made across blood and tumor or nodule tissue from malignant and benign thyroid patients. Study results and caveats: It was reported that TCR beta diversity was significantly higher in malignant thyroid tumors than benign nodules, in blood and tumor.

As originally analysed: Building a distant-metastasis classifier for papillary thyroid cancer drew on CDR3 differences across clinicopathological groups. TCRdb reanalyzed the PCR reads via MiXCR. In this record, the V and J calls reflect TCRdb's handling and not the investigators' own analysis. The sample yields approximately 40,000 clones, around 20% seen once. The V and J ends lost 10 bases and 6 bases, in that order; junction bases with no gene match: 7. CDR1 and CDR2 (germline): MNHEY, SVGEGT. This CDR3 contains 12 residues. This receptor was identified in a female donor with papillary thyroid cancer or a benign thyroid nodule (not recorded which). Some clones in this sample may be carry-over from other donors' samples. The V gene is TRBV6-2 or TRBV6-3, the J gene TRBJ1-2; 8 positions agree with TRBD1. The sequenced sample consisted of blood. CDR3 DNA: TGTGCCACCAGGACAGGGTCCCATGGCTACACCTTC. Translated, it gives CATRTGSHGYTF.